This T cell receptor beta chain stems from a study of spatial heterogeneity in lung cancer. At least ten counts were recorded for this clonotype. Since it is a stray read in a library aimed at alpha chains, this beta chain has a size that is not meaningful. TCR cDNA molecules each carried a unique molecular identifier. TCRdb ran MiXCR on the 5' RACE reads and lists one entry per CDR3 protein. Of about 7,800 distinct CDR3 sequences listed, roughly 9.2% are singletons. The time point here: sample taken at primary tumor resection. Unsorted whole RNA samples from tumor, nontumor lung or frozen PBMC were sequenced. The receptor was derived from a male donor with early-stage non-small cell lung cancer. Source: PBMCs, taken at surgery.

The CDR3 protein is CASMTGGASTEAFF. The CDR3 region has the DNA TGCGCCAGCATGACAGGGGGCGCGAGCACTGAAGCTTTCTTT. The chain recombines TRBV5-1 with TRBJ1-1; 10 nucleotides agree with TRBD1. This CDR3 has 14 residues. Trimming took 6 bases from V and 4 from J; bases not matched to a gene: 6. Per germline, CDR1 SGHRS and CDR2 YFSETQ.